This note documents a single T cell receptor (beta chain) sequence. Its antigen is unknown. The source of the sample is a study of vaccination effects on CD4 cells after COVID-19. The CDR3 runs to 15 residues. The trim removed 4 bases at V and 4 bases at J, leaving 8 bases unmatched. CDR1 is KGHDR and CDR2 is SFDVKD in the germline V gene. Clones were sequenced by immunoSEQ multiplex PCR, and TCRdb holds only the in-frame ones, with some missing. In the table there are tens of thousands of clones, more than 70% of which are singletons. Findings and limits, study-wide: Long after vaccination, the clones induced by infection and by vaccine shrank markedly in size. Convalescent patients numbered few in the study; early post-infection timepoints were missing entirely.

Sequencing was preceded by expansion of antigen-specific CD4+ T cells with viral peptide pools in the ViraFEST assay. Isolation of CD4+ T cells took place after about 10 days of culture. None of these healthy vaccinees had been infected with SARS-CoV-2 before vaccination. A few million PBMC per well received 10 IU/ml IL-2 and approximately 10 ug/ml peptides in culture. Researchers swapped half the medium for IL-2 medium on both days 3 and 7. The sequence derives from a human donor who received a COVID-19 vaccine. The specimen comprised CD4+ T cells from PBMCs cultured with HCoV-NL63 spike peptides, sampled before COVID-19 vaccination. This chain connects TRBV24-1 to TRBJ2-5, with TRBD1 identical over 7 bases. This CDR3 is CATSDPTGAPETQYF. The CDR3 DNA follows: TGTGCCACCAGTGACCCTACAGGGGCCCCAGAGACCCAGTACTTC.